This T cell receptor (beta chain) was found in a study of cytomegalovirus exposure and HLA in healthy donors. The V gene lost 2 bases and the J gene lost 0 bases, with 11 bases spanning the gap. The CDR3 spans 15 residues. Germline V gene data show CDR1 as WNHNN and CDR2 as SYGVQD (reference sequence). PCR primers comprised 60 Vbeta and 13 Jbeta primers. Assay used: immunoSEQ multiplex PCR; TCRdb lists only in-frame clones, some missing. The repertoire consists of 120,000 or so clones, with roughly four fifths occurring once and the leading ten covering 16%. Concerning this clone itself: Its antigen is currently unknown.

The study, taken as a whole, reports: It was reported in a later analysis that an Asian-associated ancestry cluster showed fewer N-insertions than the roughly 660-donor mean. A later analysis linked a missense DCLRE1C variant to TCR beta V- and J-gene trimming. Presence/absence results assume similar sequencing depth per donor, which may not hold. Most of the TCR beta V segments (in an earlier analysis) were productive either about 87% or about 30% of the time.

The genes are TRBV10-1 and TRBJ2-7, with D possibly TRBD1 on 6 matching bases. The sample was PBMCs. This receptor was taken from a man aged 45-60 years in good health and CMV-seropositive. CDR3: CASSEGGSLSYEQYF. CDR3 DNA: TGCGCCAGCAGTGAGGGGGGCAGCCTCTCCTACGAGCAGTACTTC.